This T cell receptor (beta chain) stems from a study of T-cell memory formation after mild COVID-19. Study overall: Clusters of TCRs were largely donor specific.

This clonotype was counted between two and nine times. Its antigen is not known. Broader study findings: For contracting clones, CD4+ ones sat mainly in CM and EM, CD8+ in EMRA.

CDR3 size: 12 residues. Per germline, CDR1 SEHNR and CDR2 FQNEAQ (reference sequence). Trimming removed 1 base from V and 11 bases from J, with 10 bases in between. MiXCR, applied by TCRdb to the 5' RACE reads, yields one record per CDR3 protein. The data hold 550,000 to 600,000 distinct CDR3 sequences, with roughly 22% observed a single time. The sample was PBMCs or a T cell subset sorted from them (not recorded which). The chain couples TRBV7-9 to TRBJ2-3; unclear D gene. The origin of this receptor is an adult woman who had mild COVID-19 (a few samples of this study predate the infection). Cell type and time point are not known. CDR3 amino acids: CASSLEWVGQYF. The DNA for the CDR3 is TGTGCCAGCAGCTTAGAGTGGGTCGGGCAGTATTTT. Using reference TRBV7-9 and TRBJ2-3 for the parts outside the CDR3, the full variable domain is DTGVSQNPRHKITKRGQNVTFRCDPISEHNRLYWYRQTLGQGPEFLTYFQNEAQLEKSRLLSDRFSAERPKGSFSTLEIQRTEQGDSAMYLCASSLEWVGQYFGPGTRLTVL.